This T cell receptor beta chain was recorded in a study of T-cell memory formation after mild COVID-19 (dated by TCRdb to 2020 to 2022). As for the study more broadly: TCR sequence clusters from the two donors were largely donor specific. Longitudinal TCRalpha and TCRbeta repertoire sequencing tracked T-cell clones expanding and contracting after mild COVID-19 in a couple of donors. The cohort comprised two young, previously healthy adult volunteers, one female and one male.

Its CDR3 holds 15 amino acids, cysteine through phenylalanine. The retained sequence is limited to the CDR3, 45 bases, with the frame set at the first base. CDR1 is given as SGHAT and CDR2 as FQNNGV, both from the germline V gene. V drops 5 bases and J drops 4 bases, leaving 17 bases in between. What the study reported, not specific to this receptor: Some responding clones were found in pre-infection memory, which suggests that pre-existing cross-reactive memory T cells took part in the SARS-CoV-2 response. Contracting CD4+ clones were located mainly in the CM and EM memory subsets, whereas CD8+ clones were found to be enriched in EMRA. The study covered only a couple of mild cases, and larger cohorts including severe cases with pre-infection samples were considered necessary. Clones contracting from day 15 to 85 had balanced CD4/CD8 phenotypes, while a second wave expanding from day 15 to 37 was biased towards CD4+. SARS-CoV-2 specificity was not confirmed for the second-wave clones peaking on day 37.

Ficoll-Paque density gradient centrifugation was used to isolate PBMCs. Data came from an Illumina NovaSeq 6000. Using 5'RACE with constant-segment primers, TCRalpha and TCRbeta cDNA libraries were constructed, with sample barcodes and unique molecular identifiers added in the process. Trizol reagent was used to extract RNA from every sample. Libraries were amplified in two PCR steps, with a second sample barcode and Illumina TruSeq adapters added in the second step. The libraries were sequenced on an Illumina NovaSeq using 2 x 150 bp paired-end reads. The study's own analysis went as follows. Reads were demultiplexed and collapsed into UMI-guided consensus sequences with migec v1.2.7. Using mixcr v2.1.11, UMI consensuses were aligned to TRA and TRB V and J templates and then assembled into clonotypes. A clonotype was counted as expanded or contracted only when both edgeR and NoisET called the clonotype significant, with the noise models trained on biological replicates. edgeR calls used a false discovery rate-adjusted p below 0.01 and a log2 fold-change threshold of 1. As an exploratory analysis of dynamics, PCA with hierarchical clustering was applied to max-normalized trajectories of the 1000 most abundant clonotypes. Each responding clone was given a CD4 or CD8 phenotype based on the CD4+ and CD8+ repertoires, which had been sequenced separately. The raw public data were reprocessed by TCRdb itself: fastp quality trimming at Q25, MiXCR clonotype calling, in-frame beta chains only. Rows are unified per CDR3 protein, each entry keeping the most common DNA and genes. These V and J calls are TCRdb output, not the study's own analysis. Present in this sample are hundreds of thousands of distinct CDR3 sequences, approximately 21% of which were seen just once. Around 8.4% of the sample rests with the top ten.

This clonotype was recorded a few times. No cognate antigen has been identified for it. No much larger clone is present one base from it, and per-base qualities are unavailable. The sequencing sample was made of PBMCs or a T cell subset sorted from them (not recorded which). The chain employs TRBV11-2 and TRBJ1-2; a confident D gene designation cannot be given. The clonotype was recovered from an adult woman who had mild COVID-19 (a few samples of this study predate the infection). The sample titles of this study are shuffled in the database, so cell type and time point are left out; the donor was told from shared clones. The bases are TGTGCCAGCAGCCCTCTTGCAGGCCTGACCTATGGCTACACCTTC. Translated, it reads CASSPLAGLTYGYTF.